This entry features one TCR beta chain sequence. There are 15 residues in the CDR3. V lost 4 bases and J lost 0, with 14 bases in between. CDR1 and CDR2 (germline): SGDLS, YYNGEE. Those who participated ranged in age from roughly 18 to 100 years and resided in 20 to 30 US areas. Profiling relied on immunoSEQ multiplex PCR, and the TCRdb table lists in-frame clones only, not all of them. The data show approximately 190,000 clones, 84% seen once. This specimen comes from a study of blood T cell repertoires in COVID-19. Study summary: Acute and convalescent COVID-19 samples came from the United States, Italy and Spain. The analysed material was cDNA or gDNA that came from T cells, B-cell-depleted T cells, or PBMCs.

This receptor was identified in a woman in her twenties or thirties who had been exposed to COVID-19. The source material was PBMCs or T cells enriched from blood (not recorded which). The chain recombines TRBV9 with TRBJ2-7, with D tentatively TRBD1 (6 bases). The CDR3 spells CASSPRDRSSYEQYF. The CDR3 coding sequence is TGTGCCAGCAGCCCCCGAGACAGGAGCTCCTACGAGCAGTACTTC.